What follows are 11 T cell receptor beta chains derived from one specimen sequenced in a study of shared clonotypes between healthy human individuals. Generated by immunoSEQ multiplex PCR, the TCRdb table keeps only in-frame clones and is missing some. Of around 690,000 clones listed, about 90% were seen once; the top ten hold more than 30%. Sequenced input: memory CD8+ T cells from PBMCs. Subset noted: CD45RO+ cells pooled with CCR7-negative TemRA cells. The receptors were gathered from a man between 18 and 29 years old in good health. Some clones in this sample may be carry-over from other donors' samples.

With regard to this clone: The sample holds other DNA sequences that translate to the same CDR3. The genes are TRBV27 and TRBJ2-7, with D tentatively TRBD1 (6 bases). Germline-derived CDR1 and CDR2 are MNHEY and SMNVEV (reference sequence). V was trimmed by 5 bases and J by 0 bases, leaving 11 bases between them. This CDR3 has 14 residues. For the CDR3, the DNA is TGTGCCAGCAGTCTACAGGGATTCTCCTACGAGCAGTACTTC. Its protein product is CASSLQGFSYEQYF.

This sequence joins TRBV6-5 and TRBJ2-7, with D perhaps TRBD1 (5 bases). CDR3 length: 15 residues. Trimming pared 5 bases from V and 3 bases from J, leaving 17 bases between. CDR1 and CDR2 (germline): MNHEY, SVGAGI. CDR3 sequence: CASSIIRGIHYEQYF. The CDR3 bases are TGTGCCAGCAGTATAATTAGGGGAATTCACTACGAGCAGTACTTC.

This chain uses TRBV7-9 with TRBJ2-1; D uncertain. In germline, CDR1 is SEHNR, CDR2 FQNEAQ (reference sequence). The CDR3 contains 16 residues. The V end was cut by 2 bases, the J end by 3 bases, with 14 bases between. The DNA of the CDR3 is TGTGCCAGCAGCTTACAGACTCTCTTTCGCTACAATGAGCAGTTCTTC. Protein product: CASSLQTLFRYNEQFF.

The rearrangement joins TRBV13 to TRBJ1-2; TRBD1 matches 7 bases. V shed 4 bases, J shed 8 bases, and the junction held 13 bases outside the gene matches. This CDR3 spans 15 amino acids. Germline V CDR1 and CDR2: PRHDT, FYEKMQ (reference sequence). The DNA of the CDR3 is TGTGCCAGCAGCTACACCGACAGGGCACAGATGGGCTACACCTTC. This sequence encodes CASSYTDRAQMGYTF.

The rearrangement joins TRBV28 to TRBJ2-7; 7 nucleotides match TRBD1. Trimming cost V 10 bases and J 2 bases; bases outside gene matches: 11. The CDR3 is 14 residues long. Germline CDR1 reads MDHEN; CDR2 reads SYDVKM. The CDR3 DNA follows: TGTGCCATTCGACAGGGCCTCGCTCCCTACGAGCAGTACTTC. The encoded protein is CAIRQGLAPYEQYF. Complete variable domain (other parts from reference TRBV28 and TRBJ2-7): DVKVTQSSRYLVKRTGEKVFLECVQDMDHENMFWYRQDPGLGLRLIYFSYDVKMKEKGDIPEGYSVSREKKERFSLILESASTNQTSMYLCAIRQGLAPYEQYFGPGTRLTVT.

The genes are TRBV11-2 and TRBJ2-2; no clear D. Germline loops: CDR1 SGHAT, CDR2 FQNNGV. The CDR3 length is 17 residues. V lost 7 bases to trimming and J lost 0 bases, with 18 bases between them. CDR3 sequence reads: CASTVFFGQSNTGELFF. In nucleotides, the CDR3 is TGTGCCAGCACCGTATTCTTTGGGCAGTCGAACACCGGGGAGCTGTTTTTT. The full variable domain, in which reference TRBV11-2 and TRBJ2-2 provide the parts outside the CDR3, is EAGVAQSPRYKIIEKRQSVAFWCNPISGHATLYWYQQILGQGPKLLIQFQNNGVVDDSQLPKDRFSAERLKGVDSTLKIQPAKLEDSAVYLCASTVFFGQSNTGELFFGEGSRLTVL.

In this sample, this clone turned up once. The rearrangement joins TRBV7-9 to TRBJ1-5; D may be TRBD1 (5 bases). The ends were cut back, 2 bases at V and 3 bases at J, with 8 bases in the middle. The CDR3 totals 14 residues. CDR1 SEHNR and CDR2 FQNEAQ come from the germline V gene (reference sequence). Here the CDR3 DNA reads TGTGCCAGCAGCTTACCAGGGATCAATCAGCCCCAGCATTTT. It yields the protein CASSLPGINQPQHF. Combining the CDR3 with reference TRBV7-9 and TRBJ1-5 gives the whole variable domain DTGVSQNPRHKITKRGQNVTFRCDPISEHNRLYWYRQTLGQGPEFLTYFQNEAQLEKSRLLSDRFSAERPKGSFSTLEIQRTEQGDSAMYLCASSLPGINQPQHFGDGTRLSIL.

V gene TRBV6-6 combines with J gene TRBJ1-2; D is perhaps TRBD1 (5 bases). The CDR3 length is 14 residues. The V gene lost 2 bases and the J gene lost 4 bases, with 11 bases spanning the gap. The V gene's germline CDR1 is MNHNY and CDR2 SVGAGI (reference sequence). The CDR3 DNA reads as TGTGCCAGCAGTTACGGGACCCAGATCTATGGCTACACCTTC. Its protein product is CASSYGTQIYGYTF.

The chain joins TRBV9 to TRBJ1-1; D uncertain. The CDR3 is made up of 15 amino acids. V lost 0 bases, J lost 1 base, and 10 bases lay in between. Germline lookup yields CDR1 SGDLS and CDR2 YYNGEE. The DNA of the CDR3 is TGTGCCAGCAGCGTAGGCAACAGTCCGAACACTGAAGCTTTCTTT. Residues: CASSVGNSPNTEAFF. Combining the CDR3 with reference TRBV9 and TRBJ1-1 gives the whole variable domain DSGVTQTPKHLITATGQRVTLRCSPRSGDLSVYWYQQSLDQGLQFLIQYYNGEERAKGNILERFSAQQFPDLHSELNLSSLELGDSALYFCASSVGNSPNTEAFFGQGTRLTVV.

The CDR3 region is CASVRSETQYF. CDR3 coding DNA: TGTGCCAGCGTGCGGTCTGAGACCCAGTACTTC. This chain links TRBV7-9 with TRBJ2-5; D call uncertain. Germline CDR1 reads SEHNR; CDR2 reads FQNEAQ (reference sequence). Trimming left V 8 bases short and J 5 bases short, with 9 bases between. The CDR3 has 11 residues.

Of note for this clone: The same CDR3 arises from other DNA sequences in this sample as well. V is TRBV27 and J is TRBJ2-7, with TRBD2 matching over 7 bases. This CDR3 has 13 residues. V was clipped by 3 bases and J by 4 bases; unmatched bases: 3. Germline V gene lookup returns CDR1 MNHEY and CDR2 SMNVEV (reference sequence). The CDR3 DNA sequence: TGTGCCAGCAGTTTCTCTAGCGGTTACGAGCAGTACTTC. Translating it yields CASSFSSGYEQYF.